This note documents a single T cell receptor (beta chain) sequence. Deletions cut 3 bases from V and 5 bases from J, with 14 bases between. The CDR3 extends over 15 amino acids. Looked up from germline, CDR1 is MNHNS and CDR2 is SASEGT. The data are from a study of blood T cell repertoires in COVID-19. In the study's own analysis: Amplification with reference gene primers provided the estimates of nucleated cell counts. The method was immunoSEQ multiplex PCR; TCRdb's version includes in-frame clones alone and lacks a portion of them. From that table come the V and J calls and clone size; the DNA was used to work out D and trimming. This sample has approximately 170,000 clones, with 70% to 90% found just once.

The gene calls are TRBV6-1 and TRBJ1-5, with D unresolved. Sequencing input: peripheral blood. The sequence was obtained from a woman between 70 and 85 years old with acute or convalescent COVID-19. As DNA, the CDR3 is TGTGCCAGCAGTGAGTTGGCTCATAATTATCAGCCCCAGCATTTT. Protein product: CASSELAHNYQPQHF.